The clone carrying this T cell receptor beta chain has at least ten counts. This CDR3 contains 14 residues. J was trimmed by 2 bases and V by 6 bases; bases with no gene match: 4. New diagnoses, under 2 months' duration, and ages 18 to 65 characterized the hyperthyroidism patients. None of the included patients had other autoimmune diseases, uncontrolled infections, pregnancy or lactation, as these led to exclusion. The sample is drawn from a study of Graves' ophthalmopathy and Graves' hyperthyroidism. The sequenced template was RNA, covering the TCR beta CDR3 region. Second-round multiplex PCR came after first-round RT-PCR with HTBI primers. TCRdb reprocessed the multiplex PCR reads with MiXCR, giving one entry per CDR3 protein. The repertoire includes about 400,000 distinct CDR3 sequences, just over 15% of them detected once, and approximately 7% sits in the top ten.

The sequence was collected from a woman between 18 and 29 years old with stable Graves' hyperthyroidism. Sequenced sample: peripheral blood. The chain carries TRBV12-3 or TRBV12-4 and TRBJ1-5; 7 bases are shared with TRBD1. CDR3 sequence (DNA): TGTGCCAGCAGCCGGGACAGCGGCAATCAGCCCCAGCATTTT. Encoded protein: CASSRDSGNQPQHF.